This T cell receptor (beta chain) originates from a study of spatial heterogeneity in lung cancer. Study as a whole: Each time, sequencing found more beta-chain sequences than alpha-chain sequences.

Regarding this clonotype: Its antigen is not known.

The time point denotes: sample taken at primary tumor resection. No cell sorting; template was whole RNA from tumor, lung tissue or PBMC. Donors were 72 untreated early-stage non-small cell lung cancer patients. The library protocol tagged each TCR cDNA with a unique molecular identifier. Each CDR3 protein gets one entry after TCRdb re-called the 5' RACE reads with MiXCR. The data contain approximately 92,000 distinct CDR3 sequences, about 12% of them singletons. Whole-study results and caveats: The appearance of ubiquitous expanded tumor TCRs in blood was greater at resection than follow-up.

The V end was cut by 0 bases, the J end by 1 base, with 15 bases between. Germline V gives CDR1 LGHDT, CDR2 YNNKEL (reference sequence). The CDR3 contains 17 residues. This chain links TRBV3-1 with TRBJ2-5, with D uncertain. The sequence derives from a male donor with early-stage non-small cell lung cancer. The source was PBMCs, collected at surgery. CDR3: CASSQEKIGSRQETQYF. In DNA, the CDR3 is TGTGCCAGCAGCCAAGAGAAGATTGGCAGTCGCCAAGAGACCCAGTACTTC.